The sequence of this T cell receptor (beta chain) was determined in a study of blood T cell repertoires in COVID-19. Turning to the study itself: Whether acute or convalescent, the COVID-19 samples came from the United States, Italy and Spain. Nucleic acid was either cDNA or gDNA, and it came from T cells, B-cell-depleted T cells, or PBMCs.

There are 14 residues in the CDR3. V gave up 7 bases and J gave up 6 bases; unmatched junction bases: 10. The germline gives CDR1 SEHNR, CDR2 FQNEAQ (reference sequence). As handled by the study authors: Amplifying reference gene primers gave estimates of nucleated cell counts. Profiling relied on immunoSEQ multiplex PCR, and the TCRdb table lists in-frame clones only, not all of them. V, J and clone size were drawn from that table, and D and trimming were deduced from the DNA. The table shows 200,000 to 250,000 clones, with about 88% occurring only once. Enrollment of patients from Seattle took place during active infection, with longitudinal follow-up. This clone was counted only a few times.

The V call is TRBV7-9, the J call TRBJ2-3, with 7 bases matching TRBD1. Specimen: peripheral blood. This TCR came from a man aged 45 to 65 with COVID-19, enrolled during active disease. CDR3 sequence reads: CASTPVTGVDTQYF. CDR3 nucleotide sequence: TGTGCCAGCACTCCAGTTACAGGGGTGGATACGCAGTATTTT.